This T cell receptor (beta chain) comes out of a study of shared clonotypes between healthy human individuals. General study findings and limits: Genetic and exposure-history diversity was limited by the small donor number. Despite large depth, sorted-subset datasets appeared incompletely sequenced.

The table came from immunoSEQ multiplex PCR; TCRdb's copy has only in-frame clones and leaves some out. The table includes some 2 million clones, around 96% detected once. For this clone: Its antigen is as yet unknown.

CD45RO-negative, CCR7-selected cells formed the naive CD8 fraction, which excluded terminally differentiated effector memory CD45RA+ cells. The V gene lost 5 bases and the J gene lost 8 bases, with 18 bases spanning the gap. The V gene's germline CDR1 is PRHDT and CDR2 FYEKMQ (reference sequence). The CDR3 is 14 residues long. The sample comprised naive CD8+ T cells sorted from blood. The clonotype was recovered from a man between 18 and 35 years old in good health. V gene TRBV13 combines with J gene TRBJ1-2, with D maybe TRBD1 (5 bases). This CDR3 is CASSPRGGPEGYTF. The CDR3 region has the DNA TGTGCCAGCAGCCCCCGGGGGGGTCCAGAAGGCTACACCTTC.